This T cell receptor (beta chain) comes out of a study of blood T cells in healthy people across ages. The authors ran a second PCR of about 7 to 12 cycles using a sample-barcoded 5' primer and a J-beta primer mix. From each sample, at least 2.5 million paired-end reads containing CDR3 were obtained. TCRdb fed the 5' RACE reads into MiXCR, producing one record per CDR3 protein. The sample gives more than 1.4 million distinct CDR3 sequences, 42% of which show up once; roughly 7.7% is in the top ten. This clonotype was sampled from a woman younger than 35 in good health. The material sequenced was blood.

CDR3 sequence: CSARATPQNEKLFF. The CDR3 DNA sequence: TGCAGTGCTAGGGCAACGCCTCAAAATGAAAAACTGTTTTTT. The chain combines TRBV20-1 with TRBJ1-4; D is uncertain. CDR3 length: 14 residues. V lost 3 bases to trimming and J lost 5 bases, with 13 bases between them. Per the germline V gene, CDR1 is DFQATT and CDR2 is SNEGSKA (reference sequence).